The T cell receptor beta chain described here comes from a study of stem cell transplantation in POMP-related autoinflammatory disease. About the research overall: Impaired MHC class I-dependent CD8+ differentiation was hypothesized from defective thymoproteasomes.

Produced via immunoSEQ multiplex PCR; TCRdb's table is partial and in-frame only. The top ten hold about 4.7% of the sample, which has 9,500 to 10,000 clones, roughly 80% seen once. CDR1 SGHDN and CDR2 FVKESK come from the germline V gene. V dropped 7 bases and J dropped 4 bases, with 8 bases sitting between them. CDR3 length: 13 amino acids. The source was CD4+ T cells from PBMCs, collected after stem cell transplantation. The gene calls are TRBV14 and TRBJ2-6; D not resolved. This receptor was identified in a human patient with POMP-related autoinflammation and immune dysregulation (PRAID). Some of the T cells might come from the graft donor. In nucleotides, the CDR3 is TGTGCCAGCATTCGTACCGGGGCCAACGTCCTGACTTTC. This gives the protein CASIRTGANVLTF.